The 30 T cell receptor beta chains reported below all come from one sample, sequenced in a study of control samples from healthy donors and cancer patients. TCRdb's copy holds only in-frame clones and misses some; the assay was immunoSEQ multiplex PCR. The sample shows around 180,000 clones, 90% to 95% of them seen only once. Input material: blood. The receptors here all came from a woman between 18 and 29 years old in good health.

The chain joins TRBV2 to TRBJ2-5; perhaps TRBD1 as D (5 bases). The V end lost 4 bases, the J end lost 4 bases, and 13 bases lay between the germline ends. CDR3 length: 14 amino acids. The germline V gene has CDR1 SNHLY and CDR2 FYNNEI. In DNA form, the CDR3 reads TGTGCCAGCAGTGTGGGGCCCAGCCCAGAGACCCAGTACTTC. It specifies CASSVGPSPETQYF.

V usage is TRBV28 and J usage is TRBJ1-4; a possible D gene is TRBD1 (6 bases). The CDR3 length is 15 residues. V dropped 2 bases and J dropped 4 bases, with 11 bases sitting between them. Germline V gene lookup returns CDR1 MDHEN and CDR2 SYDVKM. CDR3: CASSLGGRVNEKLFF. The CDR3 coding sequence is TGTGCCAGCAGTTTAGGGGGGCGCGTTAATGAAAAACTGTTTTTT.

V and J are TRBV9 and TRBJ1-2, with no clear D. The CDR3 sequence is 16 residues long. Trimming removed 2 bases at V and 7 bases at J, with 21 bases between. The germline gives CDR1 SGDLS, CDR2 YYNGEE. The CDR3, as DNA: TGTGCCAGCAGCGTCTCGCTTCTAAGCAGTGGAGTTGGCTACACCTTC. Its translation is CASSVSLLSSGVGYTF.

This sequence joins TRBV6-2 or TRBV6-3 and TRBJ2-5, with 7 bases aligning to TRBD1. Unmatched junction bases numbered 4, after V lost 4 bases and J lost 2 bases. Per germline, CDR1 MNHEY and CDR2 SVGEGT. The CDR3 length is 14 residues. The CDR3 DNA sequence: TGTGCCAGCAGTTGGGGGACAGTACAAGAGACCCAGTACTTC. This sequence encodes CASSWGTVQETQYF.

The sample holds one count of this clone. This sequence joins TRBV3-1 (or the pseudogene TRBV3-2) and TRBJ1-3; a possible D gene is TRBD1 (6 bases). Germline CDR1 reads LGHDT; CDR2 reads YNNKEL (reference sequence). The V gene lost 4 bases and the J gene lost 0 bases, with 13 bases spanning the gap. This CDR3 has 16 amino acids. CDR3 DNA sequence: TGTGCCAGCAGCCCAGAGGGGGGGAACTCTGGAAACACCATATATTTT. It translates to CASSPEGGNSGNTIYF.

The table lists this clone with a count of one. The rearrangement joins TRBV28 to TRBJ2-3; 7 positions match TRBD1. V lost 6 bases to trimming and J lost 4 bases; unmatched junction nucleotides: 10. There are 15 residues in the CDR3. The germline V gene has CDR1 MDHEN and CDR2 SYDVKM. CDR3 in DNA: TGTGCCAGCAGCCCAACCCCCGACAGGGCAGATACGCAGTATTTT. Its translation: CASSPTPDRADTQYF.

The chain recombines TRBV13 with TRBJ2-6; D is perhaps TRBD2 (6 bases). CDR3 size: 17 residues. The V gene lost 3 bases and the J gene lost 2 bases, with 14 bases spanning the gap. CDR1 and CDR2 from the germline V gene are PRHDT and FYEKMQ (reference sequence). The CDR3 sequence is CASSFARGGAGANVLTF. Here the CDR3 DNA reads TGTGCCAGCAGCTTCGCGAGGGGCGGGGCTGGGGCCAACGTCCTGACTTTC.

The chain carries TRBV9 and TRBJ2-3, with D tentatively TRBD2 (6 bases). This CDR3 is built from 13 residues. In germline, CDR1 is SGDLS, CDR2 YYNGEE. The V gene lost 4 bases and the J gene lost 7 bases, with 13 bases spanning the gap. The CDR3 coding sequence is TGTGCCAGCAGCCGACTTCGGGAGCATACGCAGTATTTT. Encoded protein: CASSRLREHTQYF. Variable domain in full (rest from reference TRBV9 and TRBJ2-3): DSGVTQTPKHLITATGQRVTLRCSPRSGDLSVYWYQQSLDQGLQFLIQYYNGEERAKGNILERFSAQQFPDLHSELNLSSLELGDSALYFCASSRLREHTQYFGPGTRLTVL.

This CDR3 reads CASSLSGRAPVDTQYF. DNA for the CDR3: TGTGCCAGCAGCTTAAGCGGGAGGGCCCCCGTCGATACGCAGTATTTT. This chain uses TRBV7-9 with TRBJ2-3, with 10 bases lining up with TRBD2. Germline loops: CDR1 SEHNR, CDR2 FQNEAQ (reference sequence). Trimming took 2 bases from V and 6 from J; bases not matched to a gene: 8. This CDR3 comprises 16 residues. Drawing the rest from reference TRBV7-9 and TRBJ2-3, the complete variable domain is DTGVSQNPRHKITKRGQNVTFRCDPISEHNRLYWYRQTLGQGPEFLTYFQNEAQLEKSRLLSDRFSAERPKGSFSTLEIQRTEQGDSAMYLCASSLSGRAPVDTQYFGPGTRLTVL.

V and J are TRBV9 and TRBJ1-1; D not resolved. CDR3 length: 13 residues. CDR1 and CDR2 from the germline V gene are SGDLS and YYNGEE. The V gene lost 7 bases and the J gene lost 5 bases, with 15 bases spanning the gap. The CDR3: CASGRSIGTEAFF. CDR3 bases: TGTGCCAGCGGACGAAGTATAGGAACTGAAGCTTTCTTT.

J is TRBJ1-1 and V is TRBV18; D perhaps matches TRBD1 (5 bases). Between the trimmed V and J ends, which lost 6 bases and 5 bases, there was a span of 16 bases. This CDR3 is 14 amino acids long. Per the germline V gene, CDR1 is KGHSH and CDR2 is LQKENI. In DNA form, the CDR3 reads TGTGCCAGCTCGGAGGACGGGGGGGAGACTGAAGCTTTCTTT. The encoded protein is CASSEDGGETEAFF.

The V gene is TRBV6-5, the J gene TRBJ2-5, with D perhaps TRBD1 or TRBD2 (5 bases each). Trimming pared 7 bases from V and 5 bases from J, leaving 11 bases between. The CDR3 has 12 amino acids. The V gene's germline CDR1 is MNHEY and CDR2 SVGAGI. The DNA for the CDR3 is TGTGCCAGCACCGGGGACGGGGAGACCCAGTACTTC. Amino acids: CASTGDGETQYF.

The chain combines TRBV7-2 with TRBJ1-1; TRBD1 might be the D (5 bases). V gave up 6 bases and J gave up 2 bases, with 13 bases separating them. Germline CDR1 is SGHTA and CDR2 is FQGNSA. CDR3 size: 14 residues. CDR3 nucleotides: TGTGCCAGCAGTTACGGGGGGGTAAACACTGAAGCTTTCTTT. As protein: CASSYGGVNTEAFF.

This clone was observed once. The chain recombines TRBV12-3 or TRBV12-4 with TRBJ2-7; D remains unclear. CDR3 size: 13 residues. V gave up 6 bases and J gave up 5 bases, with 14 bases separating them. Here the CDR3 reads CASSGGRQNEQYF. CDR3 sequence (DNA): TGTGCCAGCAGCGGTGGGCGACAAAACGAGCAGTACTTC.

The chain recombines TRBV28 with TRBJ1-1; 8 positions agree with TRBD1. The CDR3 contains 15 residues. J lost 1 base, V lost 5 bases, and 6 bases had no gene match. Germline values: CDR1 MDHEN, CDR2 SYDVKM. In DNA, the CDR3 is TGTGCCAGCAGTCCTTGGGACAGGAGGAACACTGAAGCTTTCTTT. Translated: CASSPWDRRNTEAFF.

The rearrangement uses TRBV24-1 and TRBJ1-1; no clear D gene. Germline loops: CDR1 KGHDR, CDR2 SFDVKD. The CDR3 loop spans 13 amino acids. Trimming left V 0 bases short and J 4 bases short, with 5 bases between. The CDR3 here is CATSDLSSTEAFF. The CDR3 DNA follows: TGTGCCACCAGTGATTTGTCAAGCACTGAAGCTTTCTTT.

The CDR3 DNA sequence: TGTGCCAGCATGCGCTCCTATAATTCACCCCTCCACTTT. Translation: CASMRSYNSPLHF. This rearrangement joins TRBV6-5 to TRBJ1-6; no reliable D call. V lost 7 bases to trimming and J lost 0 bases, with 4 bases between them. Germline CDR1 MNHEY, CDR2 SVGAGI. The CDR3 length is 13 residues.

V is TRBV9 and J is TRBJ1-4; 9 nucleotides line up with TRBD1. V dropped 4 bases and J dropped 6; count of bases not matched to a gene: 4. The V gene's germline CDR1 is SGDLS and CDR2 YYNGEE. The CDR3 covers 14 residues. The CDR3 loop reads CASSSGQGDEKLFF. CDR3 sequence (DNA): TGTGCCAGCAGCTCGGGACAGGGAGATGAAAAACTGTTTTTT.

This sequence joins TRBV6-2 or TRBV6-3 and TRBJ1-4, with D unresolved. In germline, CDR1 is MNHEY, CDR2 SVGEGT. The CDR3 length is 15 residues. V was clipped by 2 bases and J by 4 bases, with 11 bases between them. The CDR3 spells CASSYGPANNEKLFF. DNA of the CDR3: TGTGCCAGCAGTTACGGGCCGGCGAATAATGAAAAACTGTTTTTT.

This chain joins TRBV18 and TRBJ2-7; D might be TRBD2 (7 bases). This CDR3 region has 13 residues. Germline V gene data show CDR1 as KGHSH and CDR2 as LQKENI. Between the trimmed V and J ends, which lost 3 bases and 6 bases, there was a span of 12 bases. DNA of the CDR3: TGTGCCAGCTCACCCCGAGGGGGGGGCGAGCAGTACTTC. It yields the protein CASSPRGGGEQYF.

V gene TRBV7-8 combines with J gene TRBJ2-3; the D gene is possibly TRBD2 (5 bases). Germline lookup yields CDR1 SGHVS and CDR2 FQNEAQ. The CDR3 covers 13 residues. Trimming shortened V by 3 bases and J by 2 bases, and 6 bases separated the two germline ends. The CDR3 here is CASSFDYTDTQYF. The DNA of the CDR3 is TGTGCCAGCAGCTTTGACTACACAGATACGCAGTATTTT.

A word on this clone: Other DNA sequences in the sample encode the same CDR3. The chain combines TRBV4-1 with TRBJ1-1; 7 bases align to TRBD1. V lost 3 bases, J lost 0 bases, and 7 bases stayed unmatched. The CDR3 is 16 residues long. Germline CDR1 reads MGHRA; CDR2 reads YSYEKL. CDR3 sequence reads: CASSHATGTVNTEAFF. The CDR3 DNA sequence: TGCGCCAGCAGCCATGCTACAGGGACAGTGAACACTGAAGCTTTCTTT.

J is TRBJ1-5 and V is TRBV27, with TRBD1 identical over 7 bases. From germline, CDR1 is MNHEY and CDR2 SMNVEV (reference sequence). This CDR3 spans 14 amino acids. Germline trimming cut 5 bases from V and 3 bases from J; bases unmatched to any gene: 4. DNA for the CDR3: TGTGCCAGCAGTCCACAGGGGTCCAATCAGCCCCAGCATTTT. This codes for CASSPQGSNQPQHF.

The DNA of the CDR3 is TGTGCCAGCAGTTCAACTAGATGGGATGGATATGGCTACACCTTC. Its protein product is CASSSTRWDGYGYTF. V and J are TRBV28 and TRBJ1-2; D gene unclear. Germline values: CDR1 MDHEN, CDR2 SYDVKM. CDR3 length: 15 amino acids. The V and J ends lost 4 bases and 5 bases respectively, with 17 bases between them.

The CDR3 DNA reads as TGTGCCAGCAGCGATACAAATAGCAATCAGCCCCAGCATTTT. It specifies CASSDTNSNQPQHF. The chain carries TRBV6-2 or TRBV6-3 and TRBJ1-5, with D hard to call. V lost 6 bases and J lost 0, with 9 bases in between. The CDR3 totals 14 residues. The germline V gene encodes CDR1 MNHEY and CDR2 SVGEGT.

CDR3 amino acids: CASSQILVGGSSYEQYF. The DNA for the CDR3 is TGTGCCAGCAGCCAAATCTTGGTGGGCGGGAGCTCCTACGAGCAGTACTTC. The V gene is TRBV4-2, the J gene TRBJ2-7; 7 bases align to TRBD2. The CDR3 runs 17 residues. Trimming took 2 bases from V and 0 from J; bases not matched to a gene: 10. Germline CDR1 reads LGHNA; CDR2 reads YNFKEQ.

V usage is TRBV4-2 and J usage is TRBJ1-2, with D hard to call. The CDR3 is made up of 13 amino acids. V was trimmed by 3 bases and J by 8 bases, leaving 13 bases between them. CDR1 and CDR2 from the germline V gene are LGHNA and YNFKEQ. The CDR3 DNA reads TGTGCCAGCAGCCAGCCTGTCCTTGAAGGCTACACCTTC. It translates to CASSQPVLEGYTF.

Here the CDR3 reads CASSLDLGGGLNSPLHF. The CDR3, as DNA: TGTGCCAGCAGCTTAGATCTAGGAGGGGGCCTAAATTCACCCCTCCACTTT. J is TRBJ1-6 and V is TRBV11-3; 7 nucleotides match TRBD1. Germline CDR1 reads SGHNT; CDR2 reads YENEEA. The junction had 9 bases not matched to a gene; V was cut back by 0 bases and J by 7 bases. The CDR3 is made up of 17 amino acids.

This clone has only one observation. The chain uses TRBV10-1 and TRBJ1-2; unclear D gene. V was clipped by 2 bases and J by 3 bases, with 7 bases between them. Germline V lookup: CDR1 WNHNN, CDR2 SYGVQD (reference sequence). CDR3 length equals 13 residues. The CDR3: CASSENTDYGYTF. The CDR3, as DNA: TGCGCCAGCAGTGAGAACACGGACTATGGCTACACCTTC.

The rearrangement uses TRBV5-1 and TRBJ1-4; D gene unclear. The CDR3 is 13 residues long. V lost 6 bases, J lost 0 bases, and 6 bases lay in between. Germline V gives CDR1 SGHRS, CDR2 YFSETQ. Here the CDR3 DNA reads TGCGCCAGCAAGCTTGCAACTAATGAAAAACTGTTTTTT. Protein sequence: CASKLATNEKLFF. Full variable domain (missing parts from reference TRBV5-1 and TRBJ1-4): KAGVTQTPRYLIKTRGQQVTLSCSPISGHRSVSWYQQTPGQGLQFLFEYFSETQRNKGNFPGRFSGRQFSNSRSEMNVSTLELGDSALYLCASKLATNEKLFFGSGTQLSVL.